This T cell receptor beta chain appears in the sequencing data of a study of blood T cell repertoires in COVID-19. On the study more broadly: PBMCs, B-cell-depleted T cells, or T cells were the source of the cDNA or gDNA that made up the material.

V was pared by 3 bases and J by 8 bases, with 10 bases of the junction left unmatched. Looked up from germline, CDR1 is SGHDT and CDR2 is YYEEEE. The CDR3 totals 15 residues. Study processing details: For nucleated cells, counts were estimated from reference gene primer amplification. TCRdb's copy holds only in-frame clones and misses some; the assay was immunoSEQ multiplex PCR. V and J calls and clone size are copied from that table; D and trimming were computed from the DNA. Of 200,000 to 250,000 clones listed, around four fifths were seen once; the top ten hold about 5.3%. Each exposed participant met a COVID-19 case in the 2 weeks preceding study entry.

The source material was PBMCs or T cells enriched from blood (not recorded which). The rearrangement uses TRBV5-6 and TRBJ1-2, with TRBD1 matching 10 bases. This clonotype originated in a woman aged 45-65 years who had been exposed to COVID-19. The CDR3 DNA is TGTGCCAGCAGCTCTGGGGGACAGGGGTCGCGGGGCTACACCTTC. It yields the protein CASSSGGQGSRGYTF.